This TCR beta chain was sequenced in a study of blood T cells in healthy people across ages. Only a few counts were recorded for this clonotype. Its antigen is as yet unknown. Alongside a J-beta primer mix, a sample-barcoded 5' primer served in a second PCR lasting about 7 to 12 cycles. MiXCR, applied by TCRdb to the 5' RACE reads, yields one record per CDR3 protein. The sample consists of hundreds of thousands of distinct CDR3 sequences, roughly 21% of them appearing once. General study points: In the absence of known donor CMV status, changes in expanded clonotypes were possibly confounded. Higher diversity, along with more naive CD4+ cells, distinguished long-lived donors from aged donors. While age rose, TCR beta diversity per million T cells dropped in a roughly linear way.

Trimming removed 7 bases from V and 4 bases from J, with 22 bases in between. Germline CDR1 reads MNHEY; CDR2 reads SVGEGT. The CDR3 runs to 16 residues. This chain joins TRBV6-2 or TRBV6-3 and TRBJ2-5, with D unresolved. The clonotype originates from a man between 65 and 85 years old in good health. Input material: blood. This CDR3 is CASTKADRVTGETQYF. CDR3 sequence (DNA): TGTGCCAGCACAAAAGCCGACCGGGTGACGGGAGAGACCCAGTACTTC.